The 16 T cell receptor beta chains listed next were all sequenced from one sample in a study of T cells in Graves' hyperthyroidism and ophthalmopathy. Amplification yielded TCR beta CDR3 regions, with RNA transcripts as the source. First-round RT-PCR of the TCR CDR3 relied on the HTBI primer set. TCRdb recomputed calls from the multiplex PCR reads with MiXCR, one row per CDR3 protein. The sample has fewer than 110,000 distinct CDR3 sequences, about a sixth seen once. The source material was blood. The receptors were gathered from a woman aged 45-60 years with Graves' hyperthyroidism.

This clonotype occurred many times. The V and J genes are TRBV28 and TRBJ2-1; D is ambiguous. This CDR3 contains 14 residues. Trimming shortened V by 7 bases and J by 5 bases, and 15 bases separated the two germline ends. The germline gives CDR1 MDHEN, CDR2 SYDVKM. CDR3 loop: CASKGGAEDNEQFF. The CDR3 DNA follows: TGTGCCAGCAAAGGCGGTGCAGAGGACAATGAGCAGTTCTTC. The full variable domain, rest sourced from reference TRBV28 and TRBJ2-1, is DVKVTQSSRYLVKRTGEKVFLECVQDMDHENMFWYRQDPGLGLRLIYFSYDVKMKEKGDIPEGYSVSREKKERFSLILESASTNQTSMYLCASKGGAEDNEQFFGPGTRLTVL.

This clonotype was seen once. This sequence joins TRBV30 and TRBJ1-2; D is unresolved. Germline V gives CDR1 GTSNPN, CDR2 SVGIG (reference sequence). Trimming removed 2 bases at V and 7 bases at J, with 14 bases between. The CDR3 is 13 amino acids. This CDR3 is CAWSPAMLSGYTF. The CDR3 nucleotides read TGTGCCTGGAGTCCTGCCATGTTGAGTGGCTACACCTTC.

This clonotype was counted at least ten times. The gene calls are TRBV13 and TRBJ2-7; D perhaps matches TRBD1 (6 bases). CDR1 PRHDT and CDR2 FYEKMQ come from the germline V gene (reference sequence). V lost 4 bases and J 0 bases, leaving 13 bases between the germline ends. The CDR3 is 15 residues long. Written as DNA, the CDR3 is TGTGCCAGCAGCTCCAGGACAGTTAGCTCCTACGAGCAGTACTTC. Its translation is CASSSRTVSSYEQYF.

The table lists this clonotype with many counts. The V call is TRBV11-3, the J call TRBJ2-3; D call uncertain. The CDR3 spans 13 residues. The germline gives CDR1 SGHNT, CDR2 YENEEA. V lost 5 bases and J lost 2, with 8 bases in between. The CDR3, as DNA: TGTGCCAGCAGCGTCTCACTCACAGATACGCAGTATTTT. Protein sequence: CASSVSLTDTQYF. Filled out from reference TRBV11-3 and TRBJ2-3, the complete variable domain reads EAGVVQSPRYKIIEKKQPVAFWCNPISGHNTLYWYLQNLGQGPELLIRYENEEAVDDSQLPKDRFSAERLKGVDSTLKIQPAELGDSAVYLCASSVSLTDTQYFGPGTRLTVL.

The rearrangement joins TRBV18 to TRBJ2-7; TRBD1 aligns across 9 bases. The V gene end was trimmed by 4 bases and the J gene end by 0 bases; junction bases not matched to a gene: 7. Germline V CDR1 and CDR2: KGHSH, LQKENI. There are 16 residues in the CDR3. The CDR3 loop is CASSQSGQGVSYEQYF. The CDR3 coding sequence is TGTGCCAGCTCACAGTCGGGACAGGGAGTCTCCTACGAGCAGTACTTC.

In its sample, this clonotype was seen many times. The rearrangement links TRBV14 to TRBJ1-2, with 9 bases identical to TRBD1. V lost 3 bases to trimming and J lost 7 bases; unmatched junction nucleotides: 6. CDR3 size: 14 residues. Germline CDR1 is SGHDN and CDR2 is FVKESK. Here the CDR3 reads CASSHIQGALGYTF. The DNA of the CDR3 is TGTGCCAGCAGCCATATACAGGGGGCCCTTGGCTACACCTTC.

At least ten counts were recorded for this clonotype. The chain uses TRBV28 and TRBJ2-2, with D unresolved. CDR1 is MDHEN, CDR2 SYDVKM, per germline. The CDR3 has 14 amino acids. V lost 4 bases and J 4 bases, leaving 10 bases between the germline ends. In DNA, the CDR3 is TGTGCCAGCAGTTACCCGGGCCCCACCGGGGAGCTGTTTTTT. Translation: CASSYPGPTGELFF.

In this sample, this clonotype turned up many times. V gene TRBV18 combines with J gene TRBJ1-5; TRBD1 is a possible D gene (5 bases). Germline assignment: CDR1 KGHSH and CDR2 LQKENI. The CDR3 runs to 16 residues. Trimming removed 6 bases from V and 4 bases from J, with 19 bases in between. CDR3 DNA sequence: TGTGCCAGCTCCACCTGGGGACCGCAGGCGAATCAGCCCCAGCATTTT. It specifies CASSTWGPQANQPQHF.

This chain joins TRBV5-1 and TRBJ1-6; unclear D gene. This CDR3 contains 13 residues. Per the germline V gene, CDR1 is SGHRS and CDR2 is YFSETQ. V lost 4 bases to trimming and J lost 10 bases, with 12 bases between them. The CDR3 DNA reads TGCGCCAGCAGCGTTGGGATGAACTCACCCCTCCACTTT. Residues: CASSVGMNSPLHF.

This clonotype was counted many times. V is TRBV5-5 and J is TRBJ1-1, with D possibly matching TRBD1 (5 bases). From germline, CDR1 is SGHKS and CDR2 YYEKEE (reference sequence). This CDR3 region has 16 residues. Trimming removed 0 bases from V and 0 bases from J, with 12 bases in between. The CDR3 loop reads CASSLGLTAMNTEAFF. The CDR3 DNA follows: TGTGCCAGCAGCTTGGGTTTGACAGCCATGAACACTGAAGCTTTCTTT.

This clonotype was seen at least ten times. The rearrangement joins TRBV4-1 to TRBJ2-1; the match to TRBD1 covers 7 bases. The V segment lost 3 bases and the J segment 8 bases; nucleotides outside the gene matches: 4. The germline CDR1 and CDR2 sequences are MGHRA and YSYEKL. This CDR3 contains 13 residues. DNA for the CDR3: TGCGCCAGCAGCCAGCGACAGGGTGATGAGCAGTTCTTC. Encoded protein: CASSQRQGDEQFF.

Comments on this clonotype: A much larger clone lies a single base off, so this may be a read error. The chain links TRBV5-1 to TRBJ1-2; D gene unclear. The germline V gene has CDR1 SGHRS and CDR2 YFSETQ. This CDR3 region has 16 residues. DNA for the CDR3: TGCGTCAGCAGCCATACCCCGACATCCACTAACTATGGCTACACCTTC. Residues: CVSSHTPTSTNYGYTF.

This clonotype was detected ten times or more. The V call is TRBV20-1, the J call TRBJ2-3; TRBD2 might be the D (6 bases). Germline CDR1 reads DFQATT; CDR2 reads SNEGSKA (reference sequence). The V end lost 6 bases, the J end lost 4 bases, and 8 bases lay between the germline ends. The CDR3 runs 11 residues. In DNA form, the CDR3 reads TGCAGTGCCCGACTAGCAGATACGCAGTATTTT. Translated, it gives CSARLADTQYF.

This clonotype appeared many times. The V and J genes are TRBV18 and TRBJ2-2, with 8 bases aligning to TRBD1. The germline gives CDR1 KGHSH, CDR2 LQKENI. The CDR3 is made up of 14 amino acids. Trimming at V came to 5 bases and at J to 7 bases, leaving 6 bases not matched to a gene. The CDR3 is CASSFDRGDGELFF. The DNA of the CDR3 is TGTGCCAGCTCATTCGACAGGGGAGACGGGGAGCTGTTTTTT.

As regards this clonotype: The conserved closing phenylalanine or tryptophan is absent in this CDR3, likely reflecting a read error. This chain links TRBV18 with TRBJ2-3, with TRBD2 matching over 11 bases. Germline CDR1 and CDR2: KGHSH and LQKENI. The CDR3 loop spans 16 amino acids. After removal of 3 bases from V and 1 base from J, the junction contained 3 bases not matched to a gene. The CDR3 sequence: CASSPSTSGGTDTQYL. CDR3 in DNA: TGTGCCAGCTCACCTTCGACTAGCGGGGGCACAGATACGCAGTATCTT.

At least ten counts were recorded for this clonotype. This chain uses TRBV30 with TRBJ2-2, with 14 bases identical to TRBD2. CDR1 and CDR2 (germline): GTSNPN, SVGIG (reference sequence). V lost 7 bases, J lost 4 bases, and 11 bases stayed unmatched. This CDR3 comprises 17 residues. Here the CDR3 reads CASPHGTSGSGTGELFF. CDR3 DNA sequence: TGTGCCTCTCCCCACGGGACTAGCGGGAGTGGCACCGGGGAGCTGTTTTTT.